One sample yielded the 21 T cell receptor beta chains listed below, sequenced in a study of control samples from healthy donors and cancer patients. The table came from immunoSEQ multiplex PCR; TCRdb's copy has only in-frame clones and leaves some out. The sample has roughly 180,000 clones; about 91% are singletons. The sequenced sample was blood. These receptors were taken from a woman aged 40 to 55 in good health.

The CDR3 reads CSVVWQSDTQYF. The CDR3 DNA reads as TGCAGCGTTGTTTGGCAGTCAGATACGCAGTATTTT. The genes are TRBV29-1 and TRBJ2-3; the D is unclear. Trimming left V 4 bases short and J 4 bases short, with 9 bases between. CDR3 length: 12 residues. The V gene's germline CDR1 is SQVTM and CDR2 ANQGSEA.

This chain joins TRBV6-1 and TRBJ2-1; the D gene is possibly TRBD2 (5 bases). The ends were cut back, 0 bases at V and 8 bases at J, with 8 bases in the middle. This CDR3 comprises 13 residues. CDR1 MNHNS and CDR2 SASEGT come from the germline V gene. The DNA for the CDR3 is TGTGCCAGCAGTGAAGCGGGGAGCCATGAGCAGTTCTTC. It is translated as CASSEAGSHEQFF.

The genes are TRBV5-4 and TRBJ2-1; no definite D call. This CDR3 is built from 11 residues. Germline CDR1 reads SGHNT; CDR2 reads YYREEE (reference sequence). Trimming took off 10 bases at V and 7 bases at J, with 12 bases between the two ends. The CDR3 bases are TGTGCCGCCGGAGTAGGAAATGAGCAGTTCTTC. It translates to CAAGVGNEQFF.

The chain uses TRBV7-2 and TRBJ1-4; perhaps TRBD1 as D (6 bases). The CDR3 runs 14 residues. Looked up from germline, CDR1 is SGHTA and CDR2 is FQGNSA. The germline V and J ends were trimmed by 1 base and 7 bases, with 10 bases remaining between them. In DNA, the CDR3 is TGTGCCAGCAGCTTAGGCCAGGGGTTTGAAAAACTGTTTTTT. Protein: CASSLGQGFEKLFF.

V usage is TRBV5-1 and J usage is TRBJ2-7; TRBD1 agrees at 8 bases. Losses at the gene ends were 4 bases for V and 5 bases for J; bases not matched to a gene: 14. The CDR3 totals 16 residues. The V gene's germline CDR1 is SGHRS and CDR2 YFSETQ. The CDR3 protein is CASSRVRGTGGNEQYF. CDR3 DNA sequence: TGCGCCAGCAGCCGTGTAAGGGGGACAGGTGGAAACGAGCAGTACTTC.

The rearrangement joins TRBV6-2 or TRBV6-3 to TRBJ2-7; 7 bases line up with TRBD1. There are 13 residues in the CDR3. CDR1 is MNHEY, CDR2 SVGEGT, per germline. V shed 4 bases, J shed 0 bases, and the junction held 0 bases outside the gene matches. This CDR3 is CASSSGGSYEQYF. The CDR3, as DNA: TGTGCCAGCAGTTCAGGGGGCTCCTACGAGCAGTACTTC.

This chain links TRBV27 with TRBJ1-1; 7 bases agree with TRBD1. V trimming: 0 bases; J trimming: 0 bases; junction bases outside the gene matches: 1. The germline V gene encodes CDR1 MNHEY and CDR2 SMNVEV (reference sequence). The CDR3 contains 15 residues. CDR3 sequence: CASSLSGGLNTEAFF. Written as DNA, the CDR3 is TGTGCCAGCAGTTTATCAGGGGGCTTGAACACTGAAGCTTTCTTT.

The chain couples TRBV13 to TRBJ2-7; 8 bases match TRBD2. From germline, CDR1 is PRHDT and CDR2 FYEKMQ (reference sequence). The CDR3 loop spans 16 amino acids. V shed 0 bases and J 3 bases; nucleotides not matched to a gene: 7. The CDR3 nucleotides are TGTGCCAGCAGCTTAGGCCTCGGGACTAGTGGCTACGAGCAGTACTTC. Its translation: CASSLGLGTSGYEQYF. The variable domain in full, completed from reference TRBV13 and TRBJ2-7, reads AAGVIQSPRHLIKEKRETATLKCYPIPRHDTVYWYQQGPGQDPQFLISFYEKMQSDKGSIPDRFSAQQFSDYHSELNMSSLELGDSALYFCASSLGLGTSGYEQYFGPGTRLTVT.

This chain links TRBV5-8 with TRBJ1-2, with 9 bases lining up with TRBD1. The V gene's germline CDR1 is SGHTS and CDR2 YDEGEE. With 0 bases clipped from V and 5 bases from J, the junction kept 2 bases outside the gene matches. The CDR3 has 14 residues. The CDR3 protein is CASSLGGTGYGYTF. The CDR3 region has the DNA TGTGCCAGCAGCTTGGGGGGGACAGGGTATGGCTACACCTTC.

This clone was observed a handful of times. This chain connects TRBV5-8 to TRBJ1-6; the D is unclear. Between the trimmed V and J ends, which lost 4 bases and 14 bases, there was a span of 22 bases. The CDR3 is 15 amino acids. Germline CDR1 is SGHTS and CDR2 is YDEGEE. CDR3 sequence reads: CASSRTEVGSSALHF. Here the CDR3 DNA reads TGTGCCAGCAGCAGGACCGAAGTTGGGTCTTCGGCCCTCCACTTT.

This clone was detected only once. The chain combines TRBV5-4 with TRBJ2-7; 7 positions match TRBD1. This CDR3 has 14 residues. With 4 bases clipped from V and 4 bases from J, the junction kept 8 bases outside the gene matches. Germline CDR1 reads SGHNT; CDR2 reads YYREEE (reference sequence). The CDR3: CASSPYEGAYEQYF. The CDR3 bases are TGTGCCAGCAGCCCATACGAGGGGGCGTACGAGCAGTACTTC.

The chain links TRBV2 to TRBJ2-7; 9 bases agree with TRBD1. The germline CDR1 and CDR2 sequences are SNHLY and FYNNEI. Trimming took 5 bases from V and 2 from J; bases not matched to a gene: 4. The CDR3 totals 14 residues. CDR3 sequence: CASSPDRGTYEQYF. CDR3 bases: TGTGCCAGCAGTCCGGACAGGGGCACCTACGAGCAGTACTTC.

The chain carries TRBV11-3 and TRBJ2-1; no reliable D call. The CDR3 spans 13 residues. CDR1 is SGHNT and CDR2 is YENEEA in the germline V gene. Trimming removed 5 bases at V and 0 bases at J, with 5 bases between. CDR3 sequence (DNA): TGTGCCAGCAGCGATGGCTCCTACAATGAGCAGTTCTTC. Its protein product is CASSDGSYNEQFF.

This chain connects TRBV5-4 to TRBJ2-3; 8 bases are a match to TRBD2. CDR1 and CDR2 (germline): SGHNT, YYREEE (reference sequence). The CDR3 sequence is 16 residues long. With 6 bases clipped from V and 4 bases from J, the junction kept 13 bases outside the gene matches. CDR3 loop: CASTPHLAGIPDTQYF. The CDR3 nucleotides read TGTGCCAGCACCCCTCATTTAGCGGGGATCCCAGATACGCAGTATTTT.

The chain is built from TRBV9 and TRBJ2-2, with D unresolved. Between the trimmed V and J ends, which lost 5 bases and 3 bases, there was a span of 2 bases. Looked up from germline, CDR1 is SGDLS and CDR2 is YYNGEE. The CDR3 loop spans 11 amino acids. The DNA of the CDR3 is TGTGCCAGCAGTCACACCGGGGAGCTGTTTTTT. Residues: CASSHTGELFF.

V and J are TRBV11-2 and TRBJ1-5; D ambiguous. Trimming left V 5 bases short and J 0 bases short, with 14 bases between. The CDR3 consists of 16 residues. Germline CDR1 reads SGHAT; CDR2 reads FQNNGV. CDR3 coding DNA: TGTGCCAGCAGCCCCGGTGGTGAACCTAGCAATCAGCCCCAGCATTTT. Translation gives CASSPGGEPSNQPQHF.

The V gene is TRBV3-1 (or the pseudogene TRBV3-2), the J gene TRBJ1-1; the D gene is possibly TRBD1 (5 bases). Germline lookup yields CDR1 LGHDT and CDR2 YNNKEL (reference sequence). The CDR3 contains 15 residues. V was shortened by 4 bases and J by 0 bases, with 12 bases between the two germline ends. The CDR3 DNA is TGTGCCAGCAGCCCCGGGGGGGGTATGAACACTGAAGCTTTCTTT. Its protein product is CASSPGGGMNTEAFF.

This chain connects TRBV28 to TRBJ2-5, with no clear D. Trimming took off 4 bases at V and 5 bases at J, with 11 bases between the two ends. The length of the CDR3 is 13 residues. In germline, CDR1 is MDHEN, CDR2 SYDVKM. CDR3 DNA sequence: TGTGCCAGCAGTTCCCTCGCCTTGGAGACCCAGTACTTC. Residues: CASSSLALETQYF.

The rearrangement links TRBV7-3 to TRBJ2-1; 9 nucleotides line up with TRBD2. This CDR3 is 14 amino acids long. Germline V lookup: CDR1 SGHTA, CDR2 FQGTGA. After removal of 3 bases from V and 7 bases from J, the junction contained 4 bases not matched to a gene. Here the CDR3 reads CASSLRGGLNEQFF. For the CDR3, the DNA is TGTGCCAGCAGCTTGCGGGGGGGCCTAAATGAGCAGTTCTTC.

The chain carries TRBV6-5 and TRBJ1-2; 10 nucleotides match TRBD1. CDR3 size: 13 residues. J was trimmed by 7 bases and V by 6 bases; bases with no gene match: 5. The germline V gene has CDR1 MNHEY and CDR2 SVGAGI. This CDR3 is CASSFRDRGGYTF. Here the CDR3 DNA reads TGTGCCAGCAGCTTCCGGGACAGGGGTGGCTACACCTTC.

This clone was found a few times. The chain has TRBV5-4 and TRBJ1-2; perhaps TRBD1 as D (6 bases). Trimming pared 1 base from V and 4 bases from J, leaving 8 bases between. The CDR3 length is 13 residues. Germline CDR1 is SGHNT and CDR2 is YYREEE (reference sequence). CDR3 amino acids: CASSLTTGYGYTF. The CDR3 coding sequence is TGTGCCAGCAGCTTGACGACAGGCTATGGCTACACCTTC.